The subject of this entry is one TCR beta chain. This entry belongs to a study of blood T cell repertoires in COVID-19. Overall study context: The study drew acute and convalescent COVID-19 samples from the United States, Italy and Spain.

The assay was immunoSEQ multiplex PCR, and TCRdb's table has in-frame clones only and misses some. This sample has approximately 54,000 clones, with roughly 79% found just once. The ends lost 6 bases at V and 8 bases at J; junction bases unmatched: 6. This CDR3 region has 13 residues. In germline, CDR1 is LNHDA, CDR2 SQIVND (reference sequence). The clonotype comes from a woman aged 55 to 70 with acute or convalescent COVID-19. V and J are TRBV19 and TRBJ1-2; the match to TRBD1 covers 10 bases. The sequenced material came from peripheral blood. This CDR3 reads CASRSGTGDGYTF. CDR3 sequence (DNA): TGTGCCAGTAGATCCGGGACAGGGGACGGCTACACCTTC.